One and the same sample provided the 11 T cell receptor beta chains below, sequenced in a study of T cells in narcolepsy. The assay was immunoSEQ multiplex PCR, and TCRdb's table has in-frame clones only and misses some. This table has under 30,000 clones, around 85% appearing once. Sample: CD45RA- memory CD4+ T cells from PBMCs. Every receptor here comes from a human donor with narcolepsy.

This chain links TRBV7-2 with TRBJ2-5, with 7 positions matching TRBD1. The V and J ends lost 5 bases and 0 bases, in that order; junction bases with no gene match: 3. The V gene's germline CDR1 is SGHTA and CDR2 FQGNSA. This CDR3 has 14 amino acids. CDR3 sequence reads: CASSTDRYQETQYF. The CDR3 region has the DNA TGTGCCAGCAGCACGGACAGGTACCAAGAGACCCAGTACTTC.

The chain's CDR3 is CASGRLAGMDEQFF. The CDR3 bases are TGTGCCAGCGGACGACTAGCGGGAATGGATGAGCAGTTCTTC. The chain is built from TRBV6-4 and TRBJ2-1; 11 nucleotides line up with TRBD2. The CDR3 sequence is 14 residues long. Germline trimming cut 8 bases from V and 8 bases from J; bases unmatched to any gene: 8. From germline, CDR1 is MRHNA and CDR2 SNTAGT.

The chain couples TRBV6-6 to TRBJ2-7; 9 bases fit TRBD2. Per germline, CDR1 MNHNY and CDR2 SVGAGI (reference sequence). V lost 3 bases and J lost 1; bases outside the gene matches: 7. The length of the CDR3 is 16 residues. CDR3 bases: TGTGCCAGCAGTTATTGGGGAGCGGGAGGTTCCTACGAGCAGTACTTC. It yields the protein CASSYWGAGGSYEQYF.

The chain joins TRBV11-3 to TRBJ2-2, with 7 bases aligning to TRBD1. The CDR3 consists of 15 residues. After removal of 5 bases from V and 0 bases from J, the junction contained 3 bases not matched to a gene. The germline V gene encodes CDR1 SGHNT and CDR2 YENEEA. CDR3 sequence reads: CASSKGGTNTGELFF. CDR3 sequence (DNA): TGTGCCAGCAGCAAAGGGGGCACGAACACCGGGGAGCTGTTTTTT.

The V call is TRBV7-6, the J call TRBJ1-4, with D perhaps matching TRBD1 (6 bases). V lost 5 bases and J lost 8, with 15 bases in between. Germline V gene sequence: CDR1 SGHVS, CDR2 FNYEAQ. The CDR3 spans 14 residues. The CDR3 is CASSPRPQGEKLFF. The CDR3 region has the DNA TGTGCCAGCAGCCCGCGTCCTCAGGGGGAAAAACTGTTTTTT.

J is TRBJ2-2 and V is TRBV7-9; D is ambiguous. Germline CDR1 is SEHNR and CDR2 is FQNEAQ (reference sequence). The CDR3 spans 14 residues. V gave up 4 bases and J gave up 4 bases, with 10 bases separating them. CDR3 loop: CASSYLASTGELFF. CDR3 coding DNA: TGTGCCAGCAGCTACCTGGCAAGCACCGGGGAGCTGTTTTTT.

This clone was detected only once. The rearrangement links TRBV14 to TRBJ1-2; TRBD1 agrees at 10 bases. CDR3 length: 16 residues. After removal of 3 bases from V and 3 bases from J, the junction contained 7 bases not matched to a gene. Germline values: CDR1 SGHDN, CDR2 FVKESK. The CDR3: CASSHSGQGRYYGYTF. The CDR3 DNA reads TGTGCCAGCAGCCACTCGGGACAGGGGCGTTACTATGGCTACACCTTC.

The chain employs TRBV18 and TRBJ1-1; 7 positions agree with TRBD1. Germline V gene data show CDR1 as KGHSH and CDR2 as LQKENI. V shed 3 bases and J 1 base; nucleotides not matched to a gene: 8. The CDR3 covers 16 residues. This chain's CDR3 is CASSPANRGTNTEAFF. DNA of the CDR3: TGTGCCAGCTCACCGGCTAACAGGGGCACGAACACTGAAGCTTTCTTT.

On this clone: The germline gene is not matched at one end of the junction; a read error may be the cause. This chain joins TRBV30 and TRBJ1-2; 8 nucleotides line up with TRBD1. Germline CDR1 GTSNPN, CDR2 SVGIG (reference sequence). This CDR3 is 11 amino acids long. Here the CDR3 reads CAWSVQGDTWF. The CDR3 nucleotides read TGTGCCTGGAGTGTACAGGGGGATACATGGTTC.

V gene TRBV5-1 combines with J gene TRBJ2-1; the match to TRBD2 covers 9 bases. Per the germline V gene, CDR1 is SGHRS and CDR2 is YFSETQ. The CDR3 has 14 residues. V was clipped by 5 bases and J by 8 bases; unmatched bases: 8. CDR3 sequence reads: CASSYRASGDEQFF. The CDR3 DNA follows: TGCGCCAGCAGTTATCGCGCTAGCGGGGATGAGCAGTTCTTC.

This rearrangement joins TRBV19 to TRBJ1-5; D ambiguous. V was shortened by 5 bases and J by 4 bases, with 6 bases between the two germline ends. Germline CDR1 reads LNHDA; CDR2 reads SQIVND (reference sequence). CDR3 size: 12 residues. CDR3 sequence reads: CASSVHNQPQHF. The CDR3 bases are TGTGCCAGTAGTGTACATAATCAGCCCCAGCATTTT.